These T cell receptor beta chains were read from a single sample in a study of CD8+CD57+ T cells in acquired aplastic anemia. MiXCR was run by TCRdb on the reads, yielding one entry per CDR3 protein. This table holds fewer than 250,000 distinct CDR3 sequences, around 46% found once. Sequenced sample: sorted CD4+, CD8+, or CD8+CD57+ T cells (not recorded which) from PBMCs. These receptors originate from a human donor with aplastic anemia. Both conserved end residues are part of each CDR3. The D gene is left open where the match is weak. Expanded clones get a size class; other rows say once, few or many, or leave the size out.

D gene	clone size	J gene	V gene	CDR3 protein	CDR3 DNA
.	.	TRBJ1-1	TRBV7-2	CASSLGRITEALF	TGTGCCAGCAGTCTAGGGAGGATTACTGAAGCTCTCTTT
.	.	TRBJ2-5	TRBV25-1	CASSPSPLEYF	TGTGCCAGCAGTCCCAGTCCTCTGGAGTACTTC
TRBD2	many	TRBJ2-7	TRBV12-3/TRBV12-4	CASSGGGTITYEQYF	TGTGCCAGCAGTGGGGGGGGAACAATAACCTACGAGCAGTACTTC
.	.	TRBJ1-5	TRBV7-9	CASSLSGPGVAQPQHF	TGTGCCAGCAGCCTCTCAGGCCCTGGCGTTGCGCAGCCCCAGCATTTT
.	many	TRBJ1-1	TRBV9	CASSPSGREILNTEAFF	TGTGCCAGCAGCCCAAGTGGTAGGGAAATACTGAACACTGAAGCTTTCTTT
TRBD1	few	TRBJ1-1	TRBV20-1	CSARPADRPVRYTEAFF	TGCAGTGCTAGACCCGCGGACAGGCCCGTGCGGTACACTGAAGCTTTCTTT
.	.	TRBJ1-1	TRBV7-9	CASSPNSNTEAFF	TGTGCCAGCAGCCCCAACTCGAACACTGAAGCTTTCTTT
TRBD2	many	TRBJ2-7	TRBV6-5	CASSYGRGAFDEQYF	TGTGCCAGCAGTTACGGGCGGGGGGCATTCGACGAGCAGTACTTC
.	many	TRBJ1-5	TRBV20-1	CSARTRRGSNQPQHF	TGCAGTGCTAGAACCCGTCGAGGGAGCAATCAGCCCCAGCATTTT
.	once	TRBJ1-2	TRBV24-1	CATREITSGGLRYTF	TGTGCCACCAGAGAAATTACTAGCGGGGGTTTGCGCTACACCTTC
TRBD1	many	TRBJ2-5	TRBV6-1	CASSPLQGDQETQYF	TGTGCCAGCAGTCCACTACAGGGGGACCAAGAGACCCAGTACTTC
TRBD2	.	TRBJ2-7	TRBV7-3	CASSYSSGGSYYEQYF	TGTGCCAGCAGCTATTCAAGCGGGGGAAGCTACTACGAGCAGTACTTC
TRBD1	.	TRBJ1-1	TRBV15	CATSRSQGARGSAEAFF	TGTGCCACCAGTAGATCCCAGGGGGCACGGGGGAGCGCTGAAGCTTTCTTT
TRBD1	.	TRBJ1-2	TRBV27	CASSLSTGRFDGYTF	TGTGCCAGCAGTTTATCGACAGGGAGATTCGATGGCTACACCTTC
TRBD1	.	TRBJ2-7	TRBV6-5	CASNRRTGGREQYF	TGTGCCAGCAACCGGAGGACAGGGGGACGCGAGCAGTACTTC
.	many	TRBJ2-1	TRBV15	CATSRDRPDEQFF	TGTGCCACCAGCAGAGATCGCCCAGATGAGCAGTTCTTC
.	many	TRBJ1-1	TRBV12-3/TRBV12-4	CASRKEHPEAFF	TGTGCCAGCAGGAAGGAACACCCTGAAGCTTTCTTT
TRBD1	.	TRBJ1-6	TRBV19	CASNTGQGRSPLHF	TGTGCCAGTAACACGGGACAGGGAAGATCACCCCTCCACTTT
.	many	TRBJ1-5	TRBV7-8	CASSLERGSQPQHF	TGTGCCAGCAGCTTAGAGCGAGGCAGTCAGCCCCAGCATTTT
TRBD2	.	TRBJ2-5	TRBV10-3	CAISERFGGLASQETQYF	TGTGCCATCAGTGAAAGGTTCGGGGGACTAGCTTCCCAAGAGACCCAGTACTTC
.	.	TRBJ1-6	TRBV5-1	CASSLGEGGSYNSPLHF	TGCGCCAGCAGCTTGGGGGAGGGGGGCTCCTACAATTCACCCCTCCACTTT
.	.	TRBJ2-1	TRBV19	CASSVRDISSYNEQFF	TGTGCCAGTAGTGTCCGGGACATCAGCTCCTACAATGAGCAGTTCTTC
.	.	TRBJ2-7	TRBV25-1	CASSALEERIYEQYF	TGTGCCAGCAGTGCTTTAGAGGAGCGGATCTACGAGCAGTACTTC
TRBD2	.	TRBJ2-7	TRBV10-3	CASGGGETYEQYF	TGTGCCTCAGGTGGGGGGGAAACCTACGAGCAGTACTTC
.	.	TRBJ2-7	TRBV5-1	CASSLTWGEAYEQYF	TGCGCCAGCAGCTTGACGTGGGGGGAGGCCTACGAGCAGTACTTC
.	.	TRBJ2-5	TRBV20-1	CSARLPQETQYF	TGCAGTGCGAGACTTCCGCAAGAGACCCAGTACTTC
.	.	TRBJ2-6	TRBV19	CASRGDTGANVLTF	TGTGCCAGTAGAGGGGATACCGGGGCCAACGTCCTGACTTTC
TRBD1	.	TRBJ2-7	TRBV10-3	CAISDRQGANEQYF	TGTGCCATCAGTGACCGACAGGGGGCCAACGAGCAGTACTTC
.	.	TRBJ2-2	TRBV19	CASGNGAGELFF	TGTGCCAGTGGGAACGGGGCCGGGGAGCTGTTTTTT
TRBD1	many	TRBJ1-6	TRBV2	CASMGSRDRDSPLHF	TGTGCCAGCATGGGCTCTCGGGACAGGGATTCACCCCTCCACTTT
.	.	TRBJ2-7	TRBV7-9	CASSLAGTEPYEQYF	TGTGCCAGCAGCTTAGCCGGGACGGAGCCCTACGAGCAGTACTTC
.	.	TRBJ1-6	TRBV30	CAWRGLLSSYNSPLHF	TGTGCCTGGAGAGGACTGCTGAGCTCCTATAATTCACCCCTCCACTTT
TRBD2	many	TRBJ2-7	TRBV7-9	CASSSPTGTTIYEQYF	TGTGCCAGCAGCTCACCCACCGGGACTACAATTTACGAGCAGTACTTC
TRBD1	.	TRBJ2-2	TRBV7-2	CASSLEMWTGVTGELFF	TGTGCCAGCAGCTTAGAAATGTGGACAGGGGTCACCGGGGAGCTGTTTTTT
TRBD1	.	TRBJ1-2	TRBV19	CASSIGTGNYGYTF	TGTGCCAGTAGTATAGGGACAGGGAACTATGGCTACACCTTC
.	few	TRBJ2-5	TRBV10-2	CASRPGVETQYF	TGCGCCAGCCGACCCGGGGTGGAGACCCAGTACTTC